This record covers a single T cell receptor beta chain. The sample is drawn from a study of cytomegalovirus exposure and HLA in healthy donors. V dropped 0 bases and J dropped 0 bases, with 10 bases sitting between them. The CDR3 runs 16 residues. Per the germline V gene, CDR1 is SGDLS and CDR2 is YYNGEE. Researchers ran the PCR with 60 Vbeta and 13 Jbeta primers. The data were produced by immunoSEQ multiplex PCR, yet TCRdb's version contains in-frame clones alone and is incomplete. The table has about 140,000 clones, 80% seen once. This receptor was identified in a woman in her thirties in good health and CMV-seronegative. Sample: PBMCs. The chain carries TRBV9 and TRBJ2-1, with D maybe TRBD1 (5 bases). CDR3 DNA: TGTGCCAGCAGCGTAGGGGGCAGCTCCTCCTACAATGAGCAGTTCTTC. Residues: CASSVGGSSSYNEQFF.